This TCR beta chain was obtained from a study of identical twins. Through template switching, a universal primer site was introduced, and the cDNA contained unique molecular identifiers. TCRdb ran MiXCR on the 5' RACE reads and lists one entry per CDR3 protein. The table has 690,000 or so distinct CDR3 sequences, 8.6% seen once. Germline V lookup: CDR1 SGHVS, CDR2 FQNEAQ. The V gene lost 1 base and the J gene lost 6 bases, with 13 bases spanning the gap. The CDR3 consists of 14 residues. This clonotype was seen more than once but under ten times. These same records also appear under a second study, on yellow fever vaccine responses in identical twins.

The clonotype comes from a woman aged 18-30 years in good health. This chain links TRBV7-8 with TRBJ2-7; D gene unclear. The specimen was PBMCs. CDR3 amino acids: CASSLGKLGGEQYF. The CDR3 DNA follows: TGTGCCAGCAGCTTAGGCAAGCTAGGCGGCGAGCAGTACTTC.